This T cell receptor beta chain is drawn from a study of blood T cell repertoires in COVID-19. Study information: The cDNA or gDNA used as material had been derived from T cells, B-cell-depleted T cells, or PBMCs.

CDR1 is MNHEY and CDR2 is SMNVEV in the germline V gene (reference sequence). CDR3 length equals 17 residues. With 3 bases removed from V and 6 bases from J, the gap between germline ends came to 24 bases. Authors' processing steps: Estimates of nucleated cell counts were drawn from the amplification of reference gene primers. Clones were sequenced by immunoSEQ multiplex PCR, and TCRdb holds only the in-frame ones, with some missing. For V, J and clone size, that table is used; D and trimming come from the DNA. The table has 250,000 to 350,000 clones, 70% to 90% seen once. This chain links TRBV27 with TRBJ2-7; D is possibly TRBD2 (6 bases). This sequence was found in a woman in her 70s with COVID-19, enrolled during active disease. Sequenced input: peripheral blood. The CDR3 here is CASSFLDGDSERREQYF. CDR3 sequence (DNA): TGTGCCAGCAGTTTCCTCGATGGGGACTCAGAGAGGCGCGAGCAGTACTTC.